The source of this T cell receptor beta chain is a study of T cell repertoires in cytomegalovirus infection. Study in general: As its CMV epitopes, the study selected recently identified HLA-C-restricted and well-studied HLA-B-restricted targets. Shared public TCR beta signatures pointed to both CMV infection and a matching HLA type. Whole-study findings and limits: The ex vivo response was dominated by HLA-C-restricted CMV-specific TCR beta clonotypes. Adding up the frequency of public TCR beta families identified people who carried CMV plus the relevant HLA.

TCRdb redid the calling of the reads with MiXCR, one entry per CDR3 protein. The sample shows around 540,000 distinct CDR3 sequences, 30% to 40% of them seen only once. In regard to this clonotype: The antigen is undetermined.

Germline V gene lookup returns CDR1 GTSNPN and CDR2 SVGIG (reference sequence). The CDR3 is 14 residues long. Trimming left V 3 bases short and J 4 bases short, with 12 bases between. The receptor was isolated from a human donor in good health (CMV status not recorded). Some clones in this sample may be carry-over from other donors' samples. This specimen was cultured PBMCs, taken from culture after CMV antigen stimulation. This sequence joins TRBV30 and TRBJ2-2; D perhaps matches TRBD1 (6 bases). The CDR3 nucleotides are TGTGCCTGGAGGGGGGACATACTCACCGGGGAGCTGTTTTTT. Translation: CAWRGDILTGELFF. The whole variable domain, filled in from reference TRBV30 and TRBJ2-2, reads SQTIHQWPATLVQPVGSPLSLECTVEGTSNPNLYWYRQAAGRGLQLLFYSVGIGQISSEVPQNLSASRPQDRQFILSSKKLLLSDSGFYLCAWRGDILTGELFFGEGSRLTVL.